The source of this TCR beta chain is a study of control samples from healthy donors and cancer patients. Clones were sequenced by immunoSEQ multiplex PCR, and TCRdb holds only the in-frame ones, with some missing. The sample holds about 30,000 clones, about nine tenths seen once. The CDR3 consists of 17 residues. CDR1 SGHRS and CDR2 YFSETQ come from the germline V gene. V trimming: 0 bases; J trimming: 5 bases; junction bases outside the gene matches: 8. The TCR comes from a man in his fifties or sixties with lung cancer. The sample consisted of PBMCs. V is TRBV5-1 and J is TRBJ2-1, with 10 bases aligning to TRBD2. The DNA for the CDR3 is TGCGCCAGCAGCTTGGCCCCGGGAGCGGGGGGGAACAATGAGCAGTTCTTC. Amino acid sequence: CASSLAPGAGGNNEQFF. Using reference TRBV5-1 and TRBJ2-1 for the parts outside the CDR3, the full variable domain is KAGVTQTPRYLIKTRGQQVTLSCSPISGHRSVSWYQQTPGQGLQFLFEYFSETQRNKGNFPGRFSGRQFSNSRSEMNVSTLELGDSALYLCASSLAPGAGGNNEQFFGPGTRLTVL.